The TCR beta chain under discussion was sequenced for a study of early T cells in non-severe SARS-CoV-2 infection. The CDR3 loop spans 15 amino acids. The V segment lost 1 base and the J segment 6 bases; nucleotides outside the gene matches: 3. Germline V gene sequence: CDR1 LGHNA, CDR2 YNFKEQ. This clonotype has at least ten counts. Unique molecular identifiers were attached to individual cDNA molecules. Using its own MiXCR run on the 5' RACE reads, TCRdb lists one record per CDR3 protein. The repertoire has 20,000 to 30,000 distinct CDR3 sequences, about 4.2% of them found once; the top ten carry around 4.5%.

Source material: whole blood. The J gene is TRBJ2-5, the V gene TRBV4-2, with 12 bases aligning to TRBD1. The source of this sequence is an adult who was a healthcare worker with PCR-confirmed SARS-CoV-2 infection or an uninfected control (not recorded which). CDR3 in DNA: TGTGCCAGCAGCCAAGCCGGGACAGGGGGCAAGACCCAGTACTTC. Encoded protein: CASSQAGTGGKTQYF.